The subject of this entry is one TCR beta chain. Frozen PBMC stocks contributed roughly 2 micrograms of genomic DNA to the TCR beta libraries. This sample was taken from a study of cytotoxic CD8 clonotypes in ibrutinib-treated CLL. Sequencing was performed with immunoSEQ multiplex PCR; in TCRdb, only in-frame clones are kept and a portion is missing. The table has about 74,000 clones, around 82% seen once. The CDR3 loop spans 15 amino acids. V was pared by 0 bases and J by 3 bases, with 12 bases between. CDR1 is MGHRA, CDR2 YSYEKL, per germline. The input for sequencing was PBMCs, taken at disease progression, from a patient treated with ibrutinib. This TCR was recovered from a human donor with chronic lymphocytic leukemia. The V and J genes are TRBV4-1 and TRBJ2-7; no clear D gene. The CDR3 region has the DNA TGCGCCAGCAGCCAAGATCAGGTAAGAAGCTACGAGCAGTACTTC. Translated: CASSQDQVRSYEQYF.